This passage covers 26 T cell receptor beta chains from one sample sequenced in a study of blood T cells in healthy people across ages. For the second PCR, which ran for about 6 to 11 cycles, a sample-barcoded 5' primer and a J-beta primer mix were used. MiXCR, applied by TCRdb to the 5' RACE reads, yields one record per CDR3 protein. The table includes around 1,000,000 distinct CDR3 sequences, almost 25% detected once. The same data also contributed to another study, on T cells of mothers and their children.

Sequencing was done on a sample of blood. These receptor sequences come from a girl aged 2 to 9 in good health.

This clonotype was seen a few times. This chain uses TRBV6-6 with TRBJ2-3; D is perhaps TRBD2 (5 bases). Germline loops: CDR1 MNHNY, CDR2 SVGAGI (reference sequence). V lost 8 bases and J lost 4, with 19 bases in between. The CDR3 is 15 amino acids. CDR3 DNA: TGTGCCAGCCTATATGGACCAAACGGGGCAGATACGCAGTATTTT. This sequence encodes CASLYGPNGADTQYF.

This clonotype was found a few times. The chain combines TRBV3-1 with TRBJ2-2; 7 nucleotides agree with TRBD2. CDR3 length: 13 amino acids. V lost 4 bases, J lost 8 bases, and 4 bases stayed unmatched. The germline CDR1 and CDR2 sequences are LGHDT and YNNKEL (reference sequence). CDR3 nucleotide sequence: TGTGCCAGCAGCCGGGAGGGGTCGGGGGAGCTGTTTTTT. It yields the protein CASSREGSGELFF.

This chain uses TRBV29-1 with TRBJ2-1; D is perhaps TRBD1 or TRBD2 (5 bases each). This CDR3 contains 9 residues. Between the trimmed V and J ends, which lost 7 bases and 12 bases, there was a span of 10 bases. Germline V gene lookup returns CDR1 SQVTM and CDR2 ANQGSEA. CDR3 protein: CSAGPVQFF. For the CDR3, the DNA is TGCAGCGCGGGACCCGTGCAGTTCTTC.

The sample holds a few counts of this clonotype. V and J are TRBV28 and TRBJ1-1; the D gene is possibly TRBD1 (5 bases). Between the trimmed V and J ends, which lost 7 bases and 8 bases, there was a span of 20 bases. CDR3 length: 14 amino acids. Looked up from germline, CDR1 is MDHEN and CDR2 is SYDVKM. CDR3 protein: CASIAAVLRTEAFF. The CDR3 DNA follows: TGTGCCAGCATTGCAGCAGTTCTCAGGACAGAAGCTTTCTTT.

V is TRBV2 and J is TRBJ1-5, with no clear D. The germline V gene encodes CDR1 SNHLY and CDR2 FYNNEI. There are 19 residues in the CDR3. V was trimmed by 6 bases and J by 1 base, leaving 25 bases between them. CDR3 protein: CASSQIPFVLAGSNQPQHF. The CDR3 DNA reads TGTGCCAGCAGCCAAATTCCCTTCGTTTTGGCCGGAAGCAATCAGCCCCAGCATTTT.

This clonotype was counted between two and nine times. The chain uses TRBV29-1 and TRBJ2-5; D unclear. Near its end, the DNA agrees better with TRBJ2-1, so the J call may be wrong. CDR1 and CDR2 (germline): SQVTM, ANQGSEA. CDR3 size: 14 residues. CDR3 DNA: TGCAGCGTTGATCTGGGTGTAGCCTCTAATGAGCAGTTCTTC. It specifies CSVDLGVASNEQFF.

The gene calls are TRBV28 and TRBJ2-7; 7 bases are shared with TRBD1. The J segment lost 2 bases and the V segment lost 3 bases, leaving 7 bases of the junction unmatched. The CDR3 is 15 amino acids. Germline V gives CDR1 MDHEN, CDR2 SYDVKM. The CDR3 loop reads CASSFDRVATYEQYF. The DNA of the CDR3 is TGTGCCAGCAGTTTCGACAGGGTGGCTACCTACGAGCAGTACTTC.

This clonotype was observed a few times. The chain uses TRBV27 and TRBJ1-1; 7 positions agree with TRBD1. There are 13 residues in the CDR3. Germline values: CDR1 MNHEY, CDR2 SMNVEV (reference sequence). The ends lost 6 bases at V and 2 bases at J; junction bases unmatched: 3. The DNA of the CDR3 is TGTGCCAGCAGGGACAGGCCCAACACTGAAGCTTTCTTT. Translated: CASRDRPNTEAFF.

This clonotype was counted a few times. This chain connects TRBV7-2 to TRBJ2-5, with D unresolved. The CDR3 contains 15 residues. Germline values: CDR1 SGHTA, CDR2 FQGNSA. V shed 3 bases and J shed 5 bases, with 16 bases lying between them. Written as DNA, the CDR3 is TGTGCCAGCAGCTTGATTGGGATTGTGGAGGAGACCCAGTACTTC. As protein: CASSLIGIVEETQYF.

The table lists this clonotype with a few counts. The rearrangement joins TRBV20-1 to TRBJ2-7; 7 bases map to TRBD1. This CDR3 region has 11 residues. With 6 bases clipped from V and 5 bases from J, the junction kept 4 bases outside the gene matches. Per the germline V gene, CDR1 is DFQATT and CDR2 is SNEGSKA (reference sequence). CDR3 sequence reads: CSAIGTDEQYF. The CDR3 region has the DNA TGCAGTGCAATAGGGACAGACGAGCAGTACTTC.

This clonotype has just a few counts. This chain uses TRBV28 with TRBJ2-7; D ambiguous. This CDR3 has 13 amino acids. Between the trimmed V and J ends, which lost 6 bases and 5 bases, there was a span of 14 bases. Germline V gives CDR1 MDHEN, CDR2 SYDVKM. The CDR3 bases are TGTGCCAGCAGCCCTCGGAGCCTGAACGAGCAGTACTTC. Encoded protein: CASSPRSLNEQYF.

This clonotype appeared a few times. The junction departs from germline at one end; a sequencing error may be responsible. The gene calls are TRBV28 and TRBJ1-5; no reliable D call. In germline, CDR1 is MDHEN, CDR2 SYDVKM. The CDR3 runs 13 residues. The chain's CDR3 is CASSREGNRPQHF. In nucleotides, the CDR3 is TGTGCCAGCAGCCGGGAAGGGAATCGGCCCCAGCATTTT.

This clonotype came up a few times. CDR3 residues: CASTMEWRPQQDTQYF. CDR3 bases: TGTGCCAGCACCATGGAGTGGCGGCCCCAACAGGATACGCAGTATTTT. The rearrangement joins TRBV11-2 to TRBJ2-3; D gene uncertain. Germline V gives CDR1 SGHAT, CDR2 FQNNGV. There are 16 residues in the CDR3. Trimming left V 7 bases short and J 6 bases short, with 23 bases between.

The CDR3 sequence: CASSLFAIGTSGREQYF. CDR3 in DNA: TGTGCCAGCAGCTTATTCGCGATCGGGACTAGCGGGAGGGAGCAGTACTTC. The gene calls are TRBV7-2 and TRBJ2-7, with 15 bases that match TRBD2. The CDR3 contains 17 residues. J gave up 7 bases and V 2 bases, and 9 bases lay outside the gene matches. Germline V gives CDR1 SGHTA, CDR2 FQGNSA.

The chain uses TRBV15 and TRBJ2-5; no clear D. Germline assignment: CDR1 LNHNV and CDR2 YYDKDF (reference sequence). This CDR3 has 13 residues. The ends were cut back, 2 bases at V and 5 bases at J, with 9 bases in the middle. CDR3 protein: CATSRPPGETQYF. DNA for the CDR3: TGTGCCACCAGCAGACCGCCCGGTGAGACCCAGTACTTC.

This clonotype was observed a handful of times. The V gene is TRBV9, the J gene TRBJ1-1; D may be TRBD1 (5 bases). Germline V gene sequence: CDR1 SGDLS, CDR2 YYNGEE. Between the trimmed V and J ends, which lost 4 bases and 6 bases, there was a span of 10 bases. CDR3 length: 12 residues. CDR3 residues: CASSPSGAEAFF. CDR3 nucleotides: TGTGCCAGCAGCCCCTCGGGGGCTGAAGCTTTCTTT.

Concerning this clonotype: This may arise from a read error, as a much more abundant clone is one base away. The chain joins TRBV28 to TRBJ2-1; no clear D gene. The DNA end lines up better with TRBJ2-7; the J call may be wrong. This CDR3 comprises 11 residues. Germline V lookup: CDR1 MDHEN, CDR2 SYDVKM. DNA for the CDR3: TGTGCCAGCAGTTACACCTACGGGCAGTACTTC. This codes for CASSYTYGQYF.

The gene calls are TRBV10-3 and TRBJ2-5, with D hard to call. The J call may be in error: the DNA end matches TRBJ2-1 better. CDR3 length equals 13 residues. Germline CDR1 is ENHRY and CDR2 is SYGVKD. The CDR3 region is CAAEGTSGNEQFF. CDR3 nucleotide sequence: TGTGCCGCCGAAGGAACCTCCGGCAATGAGCAGTTCTTC.

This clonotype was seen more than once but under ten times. For the CDR3, the DNA is TGTGCCACCAGCAGAGATCGCTGGGCTAGCGGGAGCACAGATACGCAGTATTTT. This sequence encodes CATSRDRWASGSTDTQYF. This sequence joins TRBV15 and TRBJ2-3; 8 bases agree with TRBD2. This CDR3 comprises 18 residues. J lost 0 bases, V lost 0 bases, and 8 bases had no gene match. Germline V gene lookup returns CDR1 LNHNV and CDR2 YYDKDF (reference sequence). The full variable domain, completed using reference TRBV15 and TRBJ2-3, is DAMVIQNPRYQVTQFGKPVTLSCSQTLNHNVMYWYQQKSSQAPKLLFHYYDKDFNNEADTPDNFQSRRPNTSFCFLDIRSPGLGDTAMYLCATSRDRWASGSTDTQYFGPGTRLTVL.

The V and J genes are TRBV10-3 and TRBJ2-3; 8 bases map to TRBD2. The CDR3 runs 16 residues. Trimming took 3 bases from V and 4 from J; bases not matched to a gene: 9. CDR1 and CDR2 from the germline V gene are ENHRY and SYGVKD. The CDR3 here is CAISDKAGVVADTQYF. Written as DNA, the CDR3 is TGTGCCATCAGTGATAAAGCGGGAGTGGTCGCAGATACGCAGTATTTT.

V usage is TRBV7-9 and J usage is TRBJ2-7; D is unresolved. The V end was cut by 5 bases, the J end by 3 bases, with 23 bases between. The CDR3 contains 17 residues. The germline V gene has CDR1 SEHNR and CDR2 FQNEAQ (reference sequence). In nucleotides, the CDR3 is TGTGCCAGCAGCCCTAATACAATCGACACCCGGAACTACGAGCAGTACTTC. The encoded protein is CASSPNTIDTRNYEQYF.

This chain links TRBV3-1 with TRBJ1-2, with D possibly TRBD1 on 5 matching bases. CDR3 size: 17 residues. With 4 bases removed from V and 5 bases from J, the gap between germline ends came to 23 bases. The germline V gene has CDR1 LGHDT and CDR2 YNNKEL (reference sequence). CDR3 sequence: CASSLLPIYRQPYGYTF. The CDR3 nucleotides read TGTGCCAGCAGCCTACTTCCAATTTACAGACAGCCGTATGGCTACACCTTC.

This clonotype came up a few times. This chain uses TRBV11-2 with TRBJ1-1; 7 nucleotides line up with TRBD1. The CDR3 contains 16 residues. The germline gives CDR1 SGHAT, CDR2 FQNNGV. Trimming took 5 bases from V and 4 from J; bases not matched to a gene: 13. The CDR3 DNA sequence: TGTGCCAGCAGCCCAAGACAGGGAGGAAAGACCACTGAAGCTTTCTTT. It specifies CASSPRQGGKTTEAFF.

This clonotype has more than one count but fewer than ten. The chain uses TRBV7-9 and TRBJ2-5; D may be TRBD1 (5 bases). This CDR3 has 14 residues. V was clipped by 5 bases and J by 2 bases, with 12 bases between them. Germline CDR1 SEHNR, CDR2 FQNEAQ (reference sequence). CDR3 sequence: CASSPTVPQETQYF. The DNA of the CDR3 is TGTGCCAGCAGCCCGACAGTACCGCAAGAGACCCAGTACTTC.

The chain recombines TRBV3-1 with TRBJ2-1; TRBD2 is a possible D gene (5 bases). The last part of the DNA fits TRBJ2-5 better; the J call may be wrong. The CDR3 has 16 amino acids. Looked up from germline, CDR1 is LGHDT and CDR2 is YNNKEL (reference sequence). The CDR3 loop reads CASSQDPKVGVQTQYF. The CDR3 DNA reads TGTGCCAGCAGCCAAGACCCAAAAGTCGGGGTTCAGACCCAGTACTTC.

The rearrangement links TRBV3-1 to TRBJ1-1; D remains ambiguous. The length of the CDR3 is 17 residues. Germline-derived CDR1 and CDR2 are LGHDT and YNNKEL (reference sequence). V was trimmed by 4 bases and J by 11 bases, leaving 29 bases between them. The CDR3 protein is CASSPPGGAGDFGWAFF. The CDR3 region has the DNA TGTGCCAGCAGCCCCCCAGGTGGAGCCGGGGATTTCGGATGGGCTTTCTTT. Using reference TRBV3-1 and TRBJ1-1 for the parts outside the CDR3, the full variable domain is DTAVSQTPKYLVTQMGNDKSIKCEQNLGHDTMYWYKQDSKKFLKIMFSYNNKELIINETVPNRFSPKSPDKAHLNLHINSLELGDSAVYFCASSPPGGAGDFGWAFFGQGTRLTVV.